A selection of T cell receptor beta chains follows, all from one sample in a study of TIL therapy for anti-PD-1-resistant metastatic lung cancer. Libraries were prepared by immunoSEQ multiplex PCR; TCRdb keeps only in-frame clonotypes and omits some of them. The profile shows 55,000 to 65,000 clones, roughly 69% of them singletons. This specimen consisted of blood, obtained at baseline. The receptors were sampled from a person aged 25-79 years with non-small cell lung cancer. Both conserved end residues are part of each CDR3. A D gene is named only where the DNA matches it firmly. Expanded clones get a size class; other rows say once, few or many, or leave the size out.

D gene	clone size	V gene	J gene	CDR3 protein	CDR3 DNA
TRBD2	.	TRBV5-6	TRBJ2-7	CASRRGSYEQYF	TGTGCCAGCAGACGCGGGAGCTACGAGCAGTACTTC
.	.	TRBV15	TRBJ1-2	CATSREAGYGYTF	TGTGCCACCAGCAGAGAAGCGGGCTATGGCTACACCTTC
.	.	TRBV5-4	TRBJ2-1	CASSLVLRGDEQFF	TGTGCCAGCAGCTTGGTTCTGAGAGGGGATGAGCAGTTCTTC
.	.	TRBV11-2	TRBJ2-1	CASSLDNYYNEQFF	TGTGCCAGCAGCTTAGATAACTACTACAATGAGCAGTTCTTC
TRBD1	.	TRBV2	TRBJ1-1	CASSSQQGELVEAFF	TGTGCCAGCAGTTCACAACAGGGGGAGTTGGTCGAGGCTTTCTTT
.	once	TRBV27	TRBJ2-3	CASSFSSEADTQYF	TGTGCCAGCAGTTTCTCTAGCGAAGCAGATACGCAGTATTTT
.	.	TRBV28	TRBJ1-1	CASSLRRAGTEAFF	TGTGCCAGCAGTTTGCGAAGGGCGGGCACTGAAGCTTTCTTT
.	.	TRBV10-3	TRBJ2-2	CAISTWMWSAGELFF	TGTGCCATCTCTACATGGATGTGGTCTGCCGGGGAGCTGTTTTTT
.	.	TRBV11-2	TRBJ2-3	CASSSLGDTQYF	TGTGCCAGCAGCTCACTGGGAGATACGCAGTATTTT
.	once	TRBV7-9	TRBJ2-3	CASSLVSGTDTQYF	TGTGCCAGCAGCTTAGTTAGCGGCACAGATACGCAGTATTTT
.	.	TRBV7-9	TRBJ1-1	CASSPVGLVNTEAFF	TGTGCCAGCAGCCCTGTGGGGCTGGTGAACACTGAAGCTTTCTTT
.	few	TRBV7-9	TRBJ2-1	CASGSLGTYNEQFF	TGTGCCAGCGGATCCTTGGGAACCTACAATGAGCAGTTCTTC
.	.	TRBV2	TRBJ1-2	CASSELRQRTSLGYTF	TGTGCCAGCAGTGAATTGCGTCAACGTACAAGCCTTGGCTACACCTTC
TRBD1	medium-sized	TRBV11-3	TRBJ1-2	CASSKDRGIYGYTF	TGTGCCAGCAGCAAGGACAGGGGAATCTATGGCTACACCTTC
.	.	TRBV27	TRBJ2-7	CASSLKRDSPSFSYEQYF	TGTGCCAGCAGTTTAAAACGAGACAGCCCTTCATTTTCCTACGAGCAGTACTTC
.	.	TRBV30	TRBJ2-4	CAWGGWAKNIQYF	TGTGCCTGGGGGGGTTGGGCCAAAAACATTCAGTACTTC
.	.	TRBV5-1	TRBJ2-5	CASSSLSGSQETQYF	TGCGCCAGCAGCTCTCTTAGCGGATCACAAGAGACCCAGTACTTC
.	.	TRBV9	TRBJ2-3	CASSVLSGSTRDTQYF	TGTGCCAGCAGCGTGCTTAGCGGTAGTACCAGAGATACGCAGTATTTT
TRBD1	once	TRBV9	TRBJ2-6	CASSPRRGQESGANVLTF	TGTGCCAGCAGCCCCCGCAGGGGGCAGGAGTCTGGGGCCAACGTCCTGACTTTC
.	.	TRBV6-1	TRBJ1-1	CASSELNMAGTEAFF	TGTGCCAGCAGTGAACTTAACATGGCGGGCACTGAAGCTTTCTTT
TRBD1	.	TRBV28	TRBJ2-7	CASSLYGQGASYEQYF	TGTGCCAGCAGTTTATATGGACAGGGGGCAAGTTACGAGCAGTACTTC
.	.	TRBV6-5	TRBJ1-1	CASTPPGNTEAFF	TGTGCCAGTACTCCTCCAGGGAACACTGAAGCTTTCTTT
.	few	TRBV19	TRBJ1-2	CASRGSDSLNYGYTF	TGTGCCAGTAGGGGGTCAGATTCACTTAACTATGGCTACACCTTC
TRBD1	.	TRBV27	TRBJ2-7	CASSYGWTGAHEQYF	TGTGCCAGCAGTTACGGGTGGACAGGGGCCCACGAGCAGTACTTC
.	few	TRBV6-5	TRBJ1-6	CASSYSNSNSPLHF	TGTGCCAGCAGTTACTCGAATTCGAATTCACCCCTCCACTTT
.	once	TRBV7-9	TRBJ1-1	CASSSTYYTEAFF	TGTGCCAGCAGCTCGACTTACTACACTGAAGCTTTCTTT
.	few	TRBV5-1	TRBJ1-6	CASRGTTYNSPLHF	TGCGCCAGCCGCGGGACAACCTATAATTCACCCCTCCACTTT
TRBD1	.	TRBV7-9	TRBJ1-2	CASSPRDSYGYTF	TGTGCCAGCAGCCCCCGGGACAGCTATGGCTACACCTTC
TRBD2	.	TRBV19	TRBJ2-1	CASSASGGSYNEQFF	TGTGCCAGTAGTGCTAGCGGGGGGTCCTACAATGAGCAGTTCTTC
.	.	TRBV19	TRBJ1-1	CASSPTAMNTEAFF	TGTGCCAGTAGTCCCACAGCTATGAACACTGAAGCTTTCTTT